Listed below are T cell receptor beta chains from one sample, sequenced in a study of T cells in Graves' hyperthyroidism and ophthalmopathy. TCRdb used MiXCR to reprocess the multiplex PCR reads, holding one entry per CDR3 protein. The sample has hundreds of thousands of distinct CDR3 sequences, around 16% seen once. The specimen was blood. The receptors originated from a woman aged 30 to 39 with Graves' hyperthyroidism. The CDR3 runs from the conserved cysteine through the conserved F or W. The D gene is left open where the match is weak. Size is stated for part of the rows, as once, few or many counts, or as a class when the clone is expanded.

d_call	clone_size	v_call	j_call	cdr3_aa	cdr3_nt
TRBD1	few	TRBV12-3/TRBV12-4	TRBJ2-6	CASSLGTGVSGANVLTF	TGTGCCAGCAGCTTGGGGACAGGGGTCTCTGGGGCCAACGTCCTGACTTTC
-	many	TRBV2	TRBJ2-1	CASLGNLVGVHNEQFF	TGTGCCAGCCTGGGTAACTTGGTGGGAGTCCACAATGAGCAGTTCTTC
-	-	TRBV7-9	TRBJ2-2	CASSLVWRDGSFRNTGELFF	TGTGCCAGCAGCTTAGTCTGGCGAGACGGCTCTTTCCGAAACACCGGGGAGCTGTTTTTT
-	-	TRBV20-1	TRBJ2-1	CSASGTSYNEQFF	TGCAGTGCTTCCGGGACCAGTTACAATGAGCAGTTCTTC
-	-	TRBV5-1	TRBJ2-1	CASSLADLGSGEQFF	TGCGCCAGCAGCTTGGCCGATTTGGGATCCGGTGAGCAGTTCTTC
-	many	TRBV19	TRBJ1-1	CASSIGTSLDTEAFF	TGTGCCAGTAGTATCGGCACATCCTTGGACACTGAAGCTTTCTTT
TRBD1	many	TRBV10-2	TRBJ2-3	CASRETGSTDTQYF	TGCGCCAGCAGGGAGACAGGGAGCACAGATACGCAGTATTTT
-	few	TRBV20-1	TRBJ2-5	CSAPVAGLQETQYF	TGCAGTGCTCCGGTGGCGGGTCTACAAGAGACCCAGTACTTC
-	few	TRBV7-6	TRBJ2-3	CASSVTGTFTDTQYF	TGTGCCAGCAGCGTAACCGGGACATTCACAGATACGCAGTATTTT
-	-	TRBV4-1	TRBJ2-2	CASSQDDYLTGELFF	TGCGCCAGCAGCCAAGATGACTACCTCACCGGGGAGCTGTTTTTT
TRBD2	-	TRBV12-3/TRBV12-4	TRBJ2-5	CASSSGLAGAGETQYF	TGTGCCAGCAGTTCGGGACTAGCGGGAGCAGGCGAGACCCAGTACTTC
-	-	TRBV18	TRBJ1-2	CASSPRGQGNQPIYGYTF	TGTGCCAGCTCACCACGAGGCCAAGGGAACCAACCGATCTATGGCTACACCTTC
-	many	TRBV12-3/TRBV12-4	TRBJ2-3	CASSRARSGSTDTQYF	TGTGCCAGCAGCCGGGCGAGGAGCGGGAGCACAGATACGCAGTATTTT
-	many	TRBV18	TRBJ1-1	CASSPMGGTEAFF	TGTGCCAGCAGCCCTATGGGGGGGACTGAAGCTTTCTTT
-	many	TRBV29-1	TRBJ2-5	CSAQGLQETQYF	TGCAGCGCTCAAGGGCTACAAGAGACCCAGTACTTC
-	many	TRBV28	TRBJ1-5	CASSERDWKPQHF	TGTGCCAGCAGTGAGCGGGATTGGAAGCCCCAGCATTTT
TRBD1	many	TRBV27	TRBJ1-1	CASSPTGSTLLNTEAFF	TGTGCCAGCAGTCCGACAGGGTCCACCCTCTTGAACACTGAAGCTTTCTTT
-	-	TRBV20-1	TRBJ2-5	CSATYPRGPETQYF	TGCAGTGCTACCTACCCGAGGGGTCCCGAGACCCAGTACTTC
TRBD1	many	TRBV12-3/TRBV12-4	TRBJ1-5	CASSPWGSTGSNQPQHF	TGTGCCAGCAGCCCCTGGGGGTCGACAGGGTCCAATCAGCCCCAGCATTTT
-	many	TRBV20-1	TRBJ1-2	CSAPPSGFHGYTF	TGCAGTGCTCCCCCCTCGGGCTTTCATGGCTACACCTTC
-	many	TRBV29-1	TRBJ1-5	CSVRSGGAGQPQHF	TGCAGCGTACGAAGTGGGGGGGCGGGTCAGCCCCAGCATTTT
TRBD2	-	TRBV7-6	TRBJ2-1	CASSRALGGKGYSEQFF	TGTGCCAGCTCACGAGCCCTCGGGGGGAAGGGCTACAGTGAGCAGTTCTTC
-	few	TRBV7-9	TRBJ2-7	CASSPPGYNYEQYF	TGTGCCAGCAGCCCCCCGGGCTACAACTACGAGCAGTACTTC
-	-	TRBV19	TRBJ2-1	CASSRLDGNNEQFF	TGTGCCAGTAGTCGCCTTGACGGGAACAATGAGCAGTTCTTC
-	-	TRBV20-1	TRBJ1-3	CSASDLGPGGNTIYF	TGCAGTGCTAGCGATTTAGGGCCGGGAGGAAACACCATATATTTT
-	many	TRBV28	TRBJ2-3	CASSSREIDTQYF	TGTGCCAGCAGTTCGAGGGAAATAGATACGCAGTATTTT
TRBD1	-	TRBV29-1	TRBJ2-7	CSAGDRAGEQYF	TGCAGCGCGGGGGACAGGGCGGGGGAGCAGTACTTC
-	-	TRBV9	TRBJ2-1	CASSVIGGRLNEQFF	TGTGCCAGCAGCGTAATAGGGGGGAGGCTCAATGAGCAGTTCTTC
-	many	TRBV5-1	TRBJ2-5	CASSLGRGGETQYF	TGCGCCAGCAGCTTGGGCAGGGGCGGCGAGACCCAGTACTTC
-	many	TRBV7-2	TRBJ2-1	CASSLDSSDEQFF	TGTGCCAGCAGCTTAGACTCTAGCGATGAGCAGTTCTTC
-	many	TRBV24-1	TRBJ2-2	CATSELDTTANTGELFF	TGTGCCACCAGTGAATTAGACACCACCGCGAACACCGGGGAGCTGTTTTTT
-	-	TRBV6-5	TRBJ2-2	CASSYEPGTGELFF	TGTGCCAGCAGTTACGAACCTGGCACCGGGGAGCTGTTTTTT
TRBD2	many	TRBV7-9	TRBJ2-5	CASIKDFGRETQYF	TGTGCCAGCATCAAGGACTTCGGGAGGGAGACCCAGTACTTC
TRBD2	many	TRBV27	TRBJ2-1	CASSDGGSYNEQFF	TGTGCCAGCAGTGACGGGGGGTCCTACAATGAGCAGTTCTTC
-	-	TRBV24-1	TRBJ2-1	CATRGSDYEQFF	TGTGCCACCAGAGGTAGCGACTATGAGCAGTTCTTC
TRBD2	-	TRBV27	TRBJ2-7	CASSYQAGDYEQYF	TGTGCCAGCAGCTATCAAGCGGGAGACTACGAGCAGTACTTC
-	few	TRBV6-6	TRBJ1-1	CASSYSRRGTEAFF	TGTGCCAGCAGTTACTCCCGCAGGGGCACTGAAGCTTTCTTT
TRBD2	many	TRBV20-1	TRBJ2-1	CSAREWASGYNEQFF	TGCAGTGCTAGAGAGTGGGCTAGCGGCTACAATGAGCAGTTCTTC
-	-	TRBV7-8	TRBJ2-1	CASSPPEGGRKGDEQFF	TGTGCCAGCAGCCCACCGGAGGGCGGGCGAAAGGGCGATGAGCAGTTCTTC
TRBD1	many	TRBV2	TRBJ2-7	CASSAPIDRGDEQYF	TGTGCCAGCAGCGCCCCTATCGACAGGGGAGACGAGCAGTACTTC
-	-	TRBV28	TRBJ1-3	CASSPAGLLLGNTIYF	TGTGCCAGCAGCCCAGCGGGGCTCTTACTCGGAAACACCATATATTTT
-	-	TRBV12-3/TRBV12-4	TRBJ2-5	CASSIKKETQYF	TGTGCCAGCAGTATTAAAAAAGAGACCCAGTACTTC